One and the same sample provided the 21 T cell receptor beta chains below, sequenced in a study of T cells in women clearing cervical HPV infection. The repertoire was sequenced with immunoSEQ multiplex PCR; TCRdb's copy has only in-frame clones and lacks some. This sample lists nearly 20,000 clones; its ten largest clones have roughly 3%. Source material: blood buffy coat. The receptors were sampled from a woman aged 18-69 years with a cervical HPV16 infection that either progressed to CIN3+ or cleared (not recorded which).

Concerning this clone itself: The CDR3 is cut off 3 residues early in the read; its end comes from the germline J gene. J is TRBJ2-7 and V is TRBV27; TRBD1 matches 9 bases. CDR1 is MNHEY, CDR2 SMNVEV, per germline (reference sequence). The CDR3 runs to 18 residues. With V trimmed by 3 bases and J by 2 bases, 14 bases remained unmatched. The chain's CDR3 is CASSFAGTGKSRAYEQYF. The covered CDR3 bases are TGTGCCAGCAGTTTTGCCGGGACAGGGAAGTCCAGAGCCTACGAG.

Comments on this clone: The read terminates 3 residues ahead of where the CDR3 ends, so the germline J gene completes it. V and J are TRBV5-1 and TRBJ2-5; 16 bases map to TRBD2. With 4 bases clipped from V and 1 base from J, the junction kept 10 bases outside the gene matches. Looked up from germline, CDR1 is SGHRS and CDR2 is YFSETQ. The CDR3 consists of 19 residues. The sequenced part of the CDR3 DNA is TGCGCCAGCAGCGGGGGACTAGCGGGGGGGGCCACCTCCCAAGAGACC. Translating gives CASSGGLAGGATSQET. The whole CDR3 region reads CASSGGLAGGATSQETQYF.

A remark on this clone: The read stops 3 residues short of the end of the CDR3; the missing end is completed from the germline J gene. This rearrangement joins TRBV20-1 to TRBJ2-3, with TRBD1 as a possible D gene (5 bases). Per the germline V gene, CDR1 is DFQATT and CDR2 is SNEGSKA (reference sequence). V lost 1 base and J lost 3, with 17 bases in between. This CDR3 has 16 amino acids. The part of the CDR3 DNA that was read is TGCAGTGCTAGAGGCCGAGAGCAGGGTGGTACAGATACG. Translated, it gives CSARGREQGGTDT. In full, the CDR3 reads CSARGREQGGTDTQYF.

With regard to this clone: The read finishes 3 residues shy of the CDR3 end, and the germline J gene is used to complete it. The J gene is TRBJ1-2, the V gene TRBV16, with a possible D match to TRBD1 (6 bases). The CDR3 runs 14 residues. Germline loops: CDR1 KGHSY, CDR2 FQNENV. The V gene lost 5 bases and the J gene lost 6 bases, with 16 bases spanning the gap. Incomplete CDR3 DNA: TGTGCCAGCAGCTTCGGCCGGGGGGCGGATGGC. It is translated as CASSFGRGADG. The entire CDR3 protein reads CASSFGRGADGYTF. The variable domain in full, completed from reference TRBV16 and TRBJ1-2, reads GEEVAQTPKHLVRGEGQKAKLYCAPIKGHSYVFWYQQVLKNEFKFLISFQNENVFDETGMPKERFSAKCLPNSPCSLEIQATKLEDSAVYFCASSFGRGADGYTFGSGTRLTVV.

A note on this clone: The CDR3 is cut off 3 residues early in the read; its end comes from the germline J gene. This chain connects TRBV20-1 to TRBJ2-7, with 7 nucleotides matching TRBD2. V shed 3 bases and J 3 bases; nucleotides not matched to a gene: 8. Germline V gene lookup returns CDR1 DFQATT and CDR2 SNEGSKA (reference sequence). The CDR3 covers 14 residues. CDR3 in amino acids: CSARASGSRYEQYF. The covered CDR3 bases are TGCAGTGCTAGGGCTAGCGGATCTCGCTACGAG.

About this clone itself: The read ends 3 residues early relative to the CDR3; the germline J gene fills the gap. The chain couples TRBV19 to TRBJ1-2; 7 bases are a match to TRBD1. The CDR3 length is 13 residues. With V trimmed by 4 bases and J by 7 bases, 6 bases remained unmatched. Germline V gene data show CDR1 as LNHDA and CDR2 as SQIVND (reference sequence). The CDR3 loop reads CASSTDRDSGYTF. The sequenced CDR3 bases are TGTGCCAGTAGTACGGATCGGGACAGTGGC.

On this clone itself: The read is 3 residues too short to cover the CDR3 end, so that end is filled in from the germline J gene. This rearrangement joins TRBV20-1 to TRBJ1-3; TRBD1 might be the D (5 bases). Trimming cost V 6 bases and J 4 bases, with 19 bases left between them. CDR1 and CDR2 (germline): DFQATT, SNEGSKA (reference sequence). The CDR3 runs 15 residues. CDR3 DNA (partial): TGCAGTGCCCCCGCGGCAGGGAGCTTCGGAAACACC. This sequence encodes CSAPAAGSFGNT. The full CDR3 protein is CSAPAAGSFGNTIYF.

Points on this clone: The CDR3 extends 3 residues past the end of the read, so its final part is completed from the germline J gene. J is TRBJ2-7 and V is TRBV7-2, with 7 bases that match TRBD2. CDR1 SGHTA and CDR2 FQGNSA come from the germline V gene. This CDR3 is built from 14 residues. V lost 1 base, J lost 3 bases, and 3 bases stayed unmatched. The CDR3 bases that were read are TGTGCCAGCAGCTTAGGGGGGGGTGTCTACGAG. Its translation: CASSLGGGVYE. The entire CDR3 is CASSLGGGVYEQYF.

CDR3 DNA (partial): TGTGCCAGTAGTATAACGTCCAGGGGGACTAGCGGGAGGAATGAG. Its protein is CASSITSRGTSGRNE. From start to end, the CDR3 is CASSITSRGTSGRNEQFF. V gene TRBV19 combines with J gene TRBJ2-1; the match to TRBD2 covers 15 bases. The read ends 3 residues shy of where the CDR3 ends; the end is completed using the germline J gene. Unmatched junction bases numbered 9, after V lost 2 bases and J lost 7 bases. Germline lookup yields CDR1 LNHDA and CDR2 SQIVND (reference sequence). The CDR3 covers 18 residues.

Worth noting for this clone: The read falls 3 residues short of the CDR3 end, and the missing part is taken from the germline J gene. This chain links TRBV2 with TRBJ1-2, with D possibly TRBD1 on 5 matching bases. Germline assignment: CDR1 SNHLY and CDR2 FYNNEI. V was pared by 1 base and J by 0 bases, with 12 bases between. The CDR3 contains 16 residues. The DNA read from the CDR3 is TGTGCCAGCAGTGAAGGAGGAGACAGAACTAACTATGGC. This codes for CASSEGGDRTNYG. The CDR3 in full is CASSEGGDRTNYGYTF.

About this clone: From the germline J gene comes the end of the CDR3, since the read stops 3 residues before it. The chain carries TRBV30 and TRBJ1-3, with D possibly matching TRBD1 (5 bases). The CDR3 is made up of 13 amino acids. Trimming removed 5 bases from V and 0 bases from J, with 8 bases in between. CDR1 is GTSNPN, CDR2 SVGIG, per germline (reference sequence). CDR3 DNA (partial): TGTGCCTGGGACAGCAGCTCTGGAAACACC. Translation: CAWDSSSGNT. The complete CDR3 protein is CAWDSSSGNTIYF.

Worth noting for this clone: The read ends 3 residues before the CDR3 terminus; that terminus is restored from the germline J gene. V usage is TRBV20-1 and J usage is TRBJ1-3; D ambiguous. The CDR3 runs to 11 residues. V was clipped by 3 bases and J by 8 bases, with 8 bases between them. Germline assignment: CDR1 DFQATT and CDR2 SNEGSKA (reference sequence). CDR3 sequence reads: CSARVVDTIYF. Partial CDR3 DNA: TGCAGTGCTAGGGTTGTAGACACC.

Note on this clone: The CDR3 is cut off 3 residues early in the read; its end comes from the germline J gene. This rearrangement joins TRBV14 to TRBJ2-3, with 8 bases lining up with TRBD2. Germline V gene lookup returns CDR1 SGHDN and CDR2 FVKESK. The CDR3 extends over 17 amino acids. J lost 5 bases, V lost 1 base, and 11 bases had no gene match. The sequenced CDR3 bases are TGTGCCAGCAGCCAAGTAAGAAGCGGGGGAGGCATAGATACG. It translates to CASSQVRSGGGIDT. The CDR3 reads in full as CASSQVRSGGGIDTQYF.

For this clone: The read ends 3 residues shy of where the CDR3 ends; the end is completed using the germline J gene. V gene TRBV19 combines with J gene TRBJ1-2, with D perhaps matching TRBD1 (6 bases). Germline CDR1 is LNHDA and CDR2 is SQIVND (reference sequence). Trimming stripped 6 bases from V and 6 bases from J, with 14 bases between. The CDR3 extends over 13 amino acids. CDR3 DNA, as far as it was read: TGTGCCAGTAGGGAACAGGGAAAGGATGGC. It yields the protein CASREQGKDG. The full CDR3 protein reads CASREQGKDGYTF.

On this clone itself: With the read ending 3 residues before the CDR3 end, the germline J gene is used to fill in that end. V gene TRBV12-3 or TRBV12-4 combines with J gene TRBJ1-2; TRBD1 aligns across 7 bases. The V and J ends lost 6 bases and 5 bases, in that order; junction bases with no gene match: 9. The CDR3 is 14 residues long. The CDR3 sequence is CASSPYGQAYGYTF. The part of the CDR3 DNA that was read is TGTGCCAGCAGCCCTTACGGACAGGCGTATGGC.

About this clone itself: The read terminates 3 residues before the CDR3 end, so the remaining end is supplied by the germline J gene. V gene TRBV7-9 combines with J gene TRBJ1-4, with D perhaps matching TRBD1 (6 bases). V gave up 6 bases and J gave up 5 bases, with 13 bases separating them. Germline V gives CDR1 SEHNR, CDR2 FQNEAQ (reference sequence). The CDR3 is made up of 14 amino acids. The part of the CDR3 DNA that was read is TGTGCCAGCAGAGCCGGGACAAAGAATGAAAAA. Its protein product is CASRAGTKNEK. The CDR3 reads in full as CASRAGTKNEKLFF.

Notes on this clone: The CDR3 extends 3 residues past the end of the read, so its final part is completed from the germline J gene. The chain has TRBV20-1 and TRBJ2-7; TRBD1 matches at 7 bases. CDR1 is DFQATT, CDR2 SNEGSKA, per germline (reference sequence). This CDR3 has 14 amino acids. V dropped 4 bases and J dropped 5; count of bases not matched to a gene: 11. CDR3 bases read: TGCAGTGCTACCAAGACAGGGAATTTACACGAG. It specifies CSATKTGNLHE. The whole CDR3 protein reads CSATKTGNLHEQYF.

Note on this clone: The CDR3 end lies 3 residues beyond the end of the read and is filled in from the germline J gene. This chain uses TRBV4-1 with TRBJ1-4; D gene ambiguous. This CDR3 comprises 17 residues. The germline V gene encodes CDR1 MGHRA and CDR2 YSYEKL. V was clipped by 2 bases and J by 7 bases, with 20 bases between them. The sequenced CDR3 bases are TGCGCCAGCAGCCAATTGTTAGGCCCCGTCCGGGGTGAAAAA. Residues: CASSQLLGPVRGEK. The full CDR3 protein is CASSQLLGPVRGEKLFF.

Worth noting for this clone: The CDR3 extends 3 residues past the end of the read, so its final part is completed from the germline J gene. J is TRBJ1-1 and V is TRBV7-9; TRBD1 matches at 10 bases. Per the germline V gene, CDR1 is SEHNR and CDR2 is FQNEAQ (reference sequence). Trimming cost V 5 bases and J 5 bases; bases outside gene matches: 2. The CDR3 consists of 13 residues. The sequenced part of the CDR3 DNA is TGTGCCAGCAGCCGACAGGGGGCTACTGAA. The encoded protein is CASSRQGATE. The whole CDR3 protein reads CASSRQGATEAFF.

Points on this clone: Read data end 3 residues before the CDR3 end; the end is taken from the germline J gene. V gene TRBV11-2 combines with J gene TRBJ1-2; maybe TRBD1 (5 bases). The length of the CDR3 is 15 residues. The germline V and J ends were trimmed by 5 bases and 5 bases, with 18 bases remaining between them. Germline V gives CDR1 SGHAT, CDR2 FQNNGV. CDR3 region: CASSPQTDPEYGYTF. CDR3 DNA (partial): TGTGCCAGCAGCCCACAGACAGACCCAGAATATGGC.

A note on this clone: Sequencing ends 3 residues short of the CDR3 end; the germline J gene provides the rest. This chain links TRBV19 with TRBJ1-5, with D hard to call. The V and J ends lost 6 bases and 5 bases respectively, with 8 bases between them. The CDR3 has 12 amino acids. The germline V gene encodes CDR1 LNHDA and CDR2 SQIVND (reference sequence). CDR3 DNA, as far as it was read: TGTGCCAGTAGGTTCGGGTATCAGCCC. Translated, it gives CASRFGYQP. The entire CDR3 sequence reads CASRFGYQPQHF.